This TCR beta chain was sequenced during a study of cytomegalovirus exposure and HLA in healthy donors. Study-wide results and limits: Reports state that TCR beta sequences accurately predicted most subjects' HLA-A and HLA-B alleles. High specificity and sensitivity for cytomegalovirus status were reported for the classifier.

The germline CDR1 and CDR2 sequences are SGHRS and YFSETQ. Trimming stripped 0 bases from V and 3 bases from J, with 9 bases between. The CDR3 is made up of 14 amino acids. About this clone: Its antigen is unknown.

The PCR used 60 Vbeta and 13 Jbeta primers. This table comes from immunoSEQ multiplex PCR, and its TCRdb copy is limited to in-frame clones, with some not included. The sample contains 150,000 to 200,000 clones, 9.5% to 15% of which appear only once. Sequenced input: PBMCs. The genes are TRBV5-1 and TRBJ1-2; weak D call: TRBD1 (5 bases). The sequence came from a man aged 50-60 years in good health and CMV-seropositive. The CDR3 DNA is TGCGCCAGCAGCTTGGGCAGGGTGGACTATGGCTACACCTTC. Protein sequence: CASSLGRVDYGYTF.